This T cell receptor (beta chain) derives from a study of human T cells and chemical hapten exposure. Points from the study as a whole: Alopecia affecting every donor means their immune response may not match healthy people's.

With V trimmed by 4 bases and J by 1 base, 1 base remained unmatched. CDR1 is SGHDN and CDR2 is FVKESK in the germline V gene. The CDR3 loop spans 14 amino acids. This clonotype was observed a few times. Its specificity is unknown. As for time point: patch test 1, 2 weeks after DPC sensitization. Treatment: therapeutic diphenylcyclopropenone sensitization with weekly scalp DPC. TCRdb re-analysed the RACE reads in MiXCR, keeping a single row per CDR3 protein. The sample shows 180,000 or so distinct CDR3 sequences, 20% to 25% of them seen only once. The source of this sequence is a woman aged 45 to 65 with alopecia areata. Some clones in this sample may be carry-over from other donors' samples. The specimen was whole blood, collected in connection with sensitization to the hapten diphenylcyclopropenone (DPC). This chain uses TRBV14 with TRBJ2-3; 8 positions agree with TRBD2. CDR3 region: CASSPAGGTDTQYF. The CDR3 nucleotides are TGTGCCAGCAGCCCAGCGGGAGGCACAGATACGCAGTATTTT.